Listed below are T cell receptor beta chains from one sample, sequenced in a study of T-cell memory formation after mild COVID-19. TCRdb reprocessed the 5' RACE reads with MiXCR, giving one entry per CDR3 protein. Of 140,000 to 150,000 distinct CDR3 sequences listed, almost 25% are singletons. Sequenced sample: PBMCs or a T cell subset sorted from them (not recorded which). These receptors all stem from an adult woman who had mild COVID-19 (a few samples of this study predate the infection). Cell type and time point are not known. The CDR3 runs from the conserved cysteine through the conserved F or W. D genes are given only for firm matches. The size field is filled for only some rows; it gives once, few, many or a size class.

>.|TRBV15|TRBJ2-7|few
TGTGCCACCAGCTACTTCGGACCTCAAGGGGACGAGCAGTACTTC
CATSYFGPQGDEQYF
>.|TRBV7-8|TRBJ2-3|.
TGTGCCAGCAGCTTAGCTCGAACAGGGACGGATACGCAGTATTTT
CASSLARTGTDTQYF
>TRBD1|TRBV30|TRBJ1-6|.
TGTGCCTGGAGTGTGGGGACAGGGCCCCTCCACTTT
CAWSVGTGPLHF
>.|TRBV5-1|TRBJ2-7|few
TGCGCCAGCAGCTTAGAGTTTTCCTACGAGCAGTACTTC
CASSLEFSYEQYF
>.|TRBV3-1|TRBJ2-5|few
TGTGCCAGCAGCCAAGATACGGGTTTCCTGGCTCCTAACCAAGAGACCCAGTACTTC
CASSQDTGFLAPNQETQYF
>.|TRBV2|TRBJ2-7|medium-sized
TGTGCCAGCAGTGAAAGAGGGCTAGTTCTCCGTTTCTACGAGCAGTACTTC
CASSERGLVLRFYEQYF
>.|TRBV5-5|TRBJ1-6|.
TGTGCCAGCAGCCCACGACACGGAGCCCCCCTCCACTTT
CASSPRHGAPLHF
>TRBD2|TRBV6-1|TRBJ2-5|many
TGTGCCAGCAGTGAAGCGCGTTGGGCGGGAGGAAACCAAGAGACCCAGTACTTC
CASSEARWAGGNQETQYF
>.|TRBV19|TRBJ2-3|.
TGTGCCAGTAGTATCGGGCCCGGGACAGATACGCAGTATTTT
CASSIGPGTDTQYF
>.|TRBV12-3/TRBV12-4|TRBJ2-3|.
TGTGCCAGCAATTCGGAGGGGGCTACAGATACGCAGTATTTT
CASNSEGATDTQYF
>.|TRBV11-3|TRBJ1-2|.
TGTGCCAGCAGCTTAGCCCAGGGCCGCGGCTACACCTTC
CASSLAQGRGYTF
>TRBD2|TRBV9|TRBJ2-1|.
TGTGCCAGCAGCGTAGCACTAGCGGCCCCCTACAATGAGCAGTTCTTC
CASSVALAAPYNEQFF
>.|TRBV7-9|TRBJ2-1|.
TGTGCCAGCGGGTCCAATGAGCAGTTCTTC
CASGSNEQFF
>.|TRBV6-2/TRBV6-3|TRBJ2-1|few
TGTGCCAGCAGCCCACAGGGACCAAATGAGCAGTTCTTC
CASSPQGPNEQFF
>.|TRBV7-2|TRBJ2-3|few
TGTGCCAGCAGCTTAGCCCCCGTCACAGGCACAGATACGCAGTATTTT
CASSLAPVTGTDTQYF
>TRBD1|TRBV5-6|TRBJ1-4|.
TGTGCCAGCAGCAGGACAGGGGGCGAAAAACTGTTTTTT
CASSRTGGEKLFF
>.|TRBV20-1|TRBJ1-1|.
TGCAGTGCTGATAACGCCAGGGGCACAAACACTGAAGCTTTCTTT
CSADNARGTNTEAFF
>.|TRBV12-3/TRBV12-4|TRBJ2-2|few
TGTGCCAGCAAGGGACTCCCGAACACCGGGGAGCTGTTTTTT
CASKGLPNTGELFF
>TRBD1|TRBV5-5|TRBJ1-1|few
TGTGCCAGCAGGGGACAGGGGGACACTGAAGCTTTCTTT
CASRGQGDTEAFF
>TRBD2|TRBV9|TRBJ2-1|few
TGTGCCAGCAGCGGAGGACTAGCGGGAGGTTATGAGCAGTTCTTC
CASSGGLAGGYEQFF
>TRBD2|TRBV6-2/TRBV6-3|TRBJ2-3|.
TGTGCCAGCAGTTCCGGACTAGCGGAGTACACAGATACGCAGTATTTT
CASSSGLAEYTDTQYF
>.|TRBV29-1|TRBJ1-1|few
TGCAGCGTTCCTCAAGGGGCAGGGACTGAAGCTTTCTTT
CSVPQGAGTEAFF
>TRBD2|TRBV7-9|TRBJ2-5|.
TGTGCCAGCAGCTTCTTAGCAATACTAGCGGGAGCCACTCAGGGAGAGACCCAGTACTTC
CASSFLAILAGATQGETQYF
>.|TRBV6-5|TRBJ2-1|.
TGTGCCAGCAAAAGTTACAATGAGCAGTTCTTC
CASKSYNEQFF
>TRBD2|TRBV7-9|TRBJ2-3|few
TGTGCCAGCAGCTTATTAGCGGGAACAGATACGCAGTATTTT
CASSLLAGTDTQYF
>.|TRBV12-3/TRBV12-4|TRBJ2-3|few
TGTGCCAGCAGTTGGGCTAGCAGAGATACGCAGTATTTT
CASSWASRDTQYF
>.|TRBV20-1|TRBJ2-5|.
TGCAGTGCTAGAGTTCCTGGCCCAGAGACCCAGTACTTC
CSARVPGPETQYF
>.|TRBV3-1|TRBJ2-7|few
TGTGCCAGCAGCCTTTCAGACTCCGGGGAGCAGTACTTC
CASSLSDSGEQYF
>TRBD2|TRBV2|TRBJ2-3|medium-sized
TGTGCCAGCAGTGAACAAGCGGGGGGTATGACAGATACGCAGTATTTT
CASSEQAGGMTDTQYF
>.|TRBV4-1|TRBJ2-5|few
TGCGCCAGCAGCCAAGTCCCGGGGTACCAAGAGACCCAGTACTTC
CASSQVPGYQETQYF
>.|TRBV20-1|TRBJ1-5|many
TGCAGTGCTAGAGATGTAGGGGGGCTCCCCGGGGGCTTCAATCAGCCCCAGCATTTT
CSARDVGGLPGGFNQPQHF
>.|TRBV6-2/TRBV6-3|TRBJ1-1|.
TGTGCCAGCAGCACACCCCGGACTGAAGCTTTCTTT
CASSTPRTEAFF
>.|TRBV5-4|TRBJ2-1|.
TGTGCCAGCAGCTTGGGAACGCTAGGTGAGCAGTTCTTC
CASSLGTLGEQFF
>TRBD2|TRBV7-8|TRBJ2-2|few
TGTGCCAGCAGCTTACTTAGCGGGGGAGCGAACACCGGGGAGCTGTTTTTT
CASSLLSGGANTGELFF
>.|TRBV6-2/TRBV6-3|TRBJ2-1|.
TGTGCCAGCAGTTACGCTCTCAATGAGCAGTTCTTC
CASSYALNEQFF
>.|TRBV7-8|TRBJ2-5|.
TGTGCCAGCAGCTCTCGACTAGGGGAGACCCAGTACTTC
CASSSRLGETQYF
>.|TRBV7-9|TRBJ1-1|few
TGTGCCAGCAGCCCCGACCCTAGTACTGAAGCTTTCTTT
CASSPDPSTEAFF
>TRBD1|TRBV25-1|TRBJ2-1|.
TGTGCCAGCAGTGTGGGGACAGTTTCCTACAATGAGCAGTTCTTC
CASSVGTVSYNEQFF
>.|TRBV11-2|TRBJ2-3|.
TGTGCCAGCAGCGAACTAGTTAGGGGGGGGACAGATACGCAGTATTTT
CASSELVRGGTDTQYF
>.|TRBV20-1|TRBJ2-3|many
TGCAGTGCTAGAGACCAGGAGAACGTCAGTGGAGATACGCAGTATTTT
CSARDQENVSGDTQYF
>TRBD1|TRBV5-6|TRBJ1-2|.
TGTGCCAGCAGCTTGGTCGGGACAGGGGACAACTATGGCTACACCTTC
CASSLVGTGDNYGYTF
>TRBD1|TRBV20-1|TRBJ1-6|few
TGCAGTGCAAGACAGGGGGAATCCTATAATTCACCCCTCCACTTT
CSARQGESYNSPLHF
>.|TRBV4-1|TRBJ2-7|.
TGCGCCAGCAGATCCGTCATGAACGAGCAGTACTTC
CASRSVMNEQYF
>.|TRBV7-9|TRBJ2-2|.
TGTGCCAGCAGCCGATCGGGTCAGAAGGACACCGGGGAGCTGTTTTTT
CASSRSGQKDTGELFF
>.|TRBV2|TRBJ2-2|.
TGTGCCTTAACTGGGGGGACCGGGGAGCTGTTTTTT
CALTGGTGELFF
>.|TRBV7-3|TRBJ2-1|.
TGTGCCAGCAGTTTAACACCGGCGGTAGCGGATGGCAATGAGCAGTTCTTC
CASSLTPAVADGNEQFF
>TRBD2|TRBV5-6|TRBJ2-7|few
TGTGCCAGCAGCCCCCGACTAGCTCTGTACGAGCAGTACTTC
CASSPRLALYEQYF
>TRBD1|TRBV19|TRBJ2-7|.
TGTGCCAGTGGAGCTGGACAGGCCTACCACGACGAGCAGTACTTC
CASGAGQAYHDEQYF
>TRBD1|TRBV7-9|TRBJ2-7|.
TGTGCCAGCGTAAGAGGACAGGGATCCTACGAGCAGTACTTC
CASVRGQGSYEQYF
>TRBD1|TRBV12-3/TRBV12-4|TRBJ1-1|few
TGTGCCAGCAGACTAATGCGACAGGGGGCGAACACTGAAGCTTTCTTT
CASRLMRQGANTEAFF
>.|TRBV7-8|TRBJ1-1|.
TGTGCCGCCACCGGGGGCCACAACACTGAAGCTTTCTTT
CAATGGHNTEAFF
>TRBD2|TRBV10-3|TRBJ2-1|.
TGTGCCATCAGTGGGGGAGGATGGCGGGAGAAAGACAATGAGCAGTTCTTC
CAISGGGWREKDNEQFF
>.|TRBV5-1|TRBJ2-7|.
TGCGCCAGCAGCTTGGATTGGGGGACCTCCTACGAGCAGTACTTC
CASSLDWGTSYEQYF
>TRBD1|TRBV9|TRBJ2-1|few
TGTGCCAGCAGCGTAGACGCCCCAACATTGACAGGGGACAATGAGCAGTTCTTC
CASSVDAPTLTGDNEQFF
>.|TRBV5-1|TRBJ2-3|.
TGCGCCAGCAGCCCGACAGCGGCAGGCACAGATACGCAGTATTTT
CASSPTAAGTDTQYF
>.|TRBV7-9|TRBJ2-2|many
TGTGCCAGCAGAGGGCTGTCCACCGGGGAGCTGTTTTTT
CASRGLSTGELFF
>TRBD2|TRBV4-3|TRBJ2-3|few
TGCGCCAGCAGCCAAGTCTGGCTAGCGGGAGAAGATACGCAGTATTTT
CASSQVWLAGEDTQYF
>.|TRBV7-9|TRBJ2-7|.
TGTGCCAGCAGCCCGACGGATGATAGCTCCTACGAGCAGTACTTC
CASSPTDDSSYEQYF